This TCR beta chain originates from a study of regulatory T cells in long-lasting Graves disease. In the study overall: Treatment with antithyroid drugs for over 5 years, together with positive TSH receptor antibodies, meant persistent Graves' disease.

This clonotype was recorded many times. The time point: persistent/refractory GD, antithyroid drugs over 5 years with positive TRAb. TCR sequences were obtained from RNA taken from PBMCs. Patients hailed from an endocrinology department in Xi'an, China. A volume of 8.5 to 10 milliliters of peripheral blood was collected in EDTA tubes. The junction had 11 bases not matched to a gene; V was cut back by 5 bases and J by 2 bases. The CDR3 loop spans 17 amino acids. Construction of TCR beta libraries relied on iRepertoire HTBI primers and on Arm-PCR targeting CDR3 regions. Each CDR3 protein gets one entry after TCRdb re-called the multiplex PCR reads with MiXCR. The table records fewer than 400,000 distinct CDR3 sequences, roughly 20% of them present only once.

The chain employs TRBV12-3 or TRBV12-4 and TRBJ2-2; TRBD2 agrees at 7 bases. This receptor was obtained from a female donor with Graves disease. Sequenced here: peripheral blood mononuclear cells (PBMCs), sampled when the disease was refractory, from a patient treated with antithyroid drugs. CDR3 nucleotides: TGTGCCAGCAGTCCCGGGGGGACTAACCGCAACACCGGGGAGCTGTTTTTT. It specifies CASSPGGTNRNTGELFF.